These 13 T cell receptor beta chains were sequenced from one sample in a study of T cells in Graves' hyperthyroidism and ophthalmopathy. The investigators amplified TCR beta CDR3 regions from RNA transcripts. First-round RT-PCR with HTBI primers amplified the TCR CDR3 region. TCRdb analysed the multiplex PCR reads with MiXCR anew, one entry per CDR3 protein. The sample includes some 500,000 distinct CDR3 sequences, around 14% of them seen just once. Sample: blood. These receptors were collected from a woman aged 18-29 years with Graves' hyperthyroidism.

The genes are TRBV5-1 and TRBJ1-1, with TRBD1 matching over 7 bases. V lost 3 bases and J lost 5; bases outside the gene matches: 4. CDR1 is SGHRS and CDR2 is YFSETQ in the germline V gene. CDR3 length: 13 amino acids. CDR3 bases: TGCGCCAGCAGCTACGACAGGGAAACTGAAGCTTTCTTT. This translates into CASSYDRETEAFF. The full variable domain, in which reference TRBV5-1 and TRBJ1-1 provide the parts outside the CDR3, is KAGVTQTPRYLIKTRGQQVTLSCSPISGHRSVSWYQQTPGQGLQFLFEYFSETQRNKGNFPGRFSGRQFSNSRSEMNVSTLELGDSALYLCASSYDRETEAFFGQGTRLTVV.

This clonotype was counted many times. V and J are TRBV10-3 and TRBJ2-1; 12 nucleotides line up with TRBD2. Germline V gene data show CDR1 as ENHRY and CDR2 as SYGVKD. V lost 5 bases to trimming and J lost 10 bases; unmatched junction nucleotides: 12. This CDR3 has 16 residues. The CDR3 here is CAISQPYLGLAGEQFF. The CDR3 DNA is TGTGCCATCAGTCAGCCGTACCTCGGACTAGCGGGAGAGCAGTTCTTC.

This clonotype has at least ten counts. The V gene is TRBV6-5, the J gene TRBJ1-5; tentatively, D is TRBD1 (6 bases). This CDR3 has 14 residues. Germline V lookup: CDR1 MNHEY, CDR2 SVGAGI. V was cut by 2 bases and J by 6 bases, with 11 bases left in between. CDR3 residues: CASSYNTGSQPQHF. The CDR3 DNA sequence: TGTGCCAGCAGTTACAACACAGGGTCTCAGCCCCAGCATTTT.

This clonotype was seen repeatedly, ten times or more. The CDR3 DNA reads as TGTGCCACCAGGGACATCCACACCGGGGAGCTGTTTTTT. It translates to CATRDIHTGELFF. The chain combines TRBV24-1 with TRBJ2-2; possibly TRBD1 for D (5 bases). The V and J ends lost 7 bases and 3 bases respectively, with 8 bases between them. CDR1 is KGHDR, CDR2 SFDVKD, per germline. The CDR3 totals 13 residues.

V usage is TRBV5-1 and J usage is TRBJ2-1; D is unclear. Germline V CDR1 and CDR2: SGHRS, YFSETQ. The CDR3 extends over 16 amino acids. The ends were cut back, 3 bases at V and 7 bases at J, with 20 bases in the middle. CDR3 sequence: CASSSIRPGVGNEQFF. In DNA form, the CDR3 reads TGCGCCAGCAGCTCCATCCGGCCCGGTGTTGGTAATGAGCAGTTCTTC. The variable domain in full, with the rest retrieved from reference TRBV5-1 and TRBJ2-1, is KAGVTQTPRYLIKTRGQQVTLSCSPISGHRSVSWYQQTPGQGLQFLFEYFSETQRNKGNFPGRFSGRQFSNSRSEMNVSTLELGDSALYLCASSSIRPGVGNEQFFGPGTRLTVL.

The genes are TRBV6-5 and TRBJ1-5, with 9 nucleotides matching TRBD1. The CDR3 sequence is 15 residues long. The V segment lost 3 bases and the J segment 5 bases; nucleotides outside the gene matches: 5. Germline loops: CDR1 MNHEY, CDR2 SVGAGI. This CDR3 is CASSYGTGFDQPQHF. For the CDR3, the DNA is TGTGCCAGCAGTTATGGGACAGGGTTCGATCAGCCCCAGCATTTT.

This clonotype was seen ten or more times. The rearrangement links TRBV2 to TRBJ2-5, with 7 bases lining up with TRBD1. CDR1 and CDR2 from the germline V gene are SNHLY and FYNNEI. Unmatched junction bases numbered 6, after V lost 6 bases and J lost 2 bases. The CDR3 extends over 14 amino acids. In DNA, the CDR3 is TGTGCCAGCAGGGTACAGGGGACGCAAGAGACCCAGTACTTC. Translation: CASRVQGTQETQYF.

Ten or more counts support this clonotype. This CDR3 reads CASSSSPLTGLAGAYEQYF. The CDR3 nucleotides read TGTGCCAGCAGCTCCTCACCTCTAACAGGACTAGCGGGAGCCTACGAGCAGTACTTC. The chain links TRBV7-3 to TRBJ2-7; 13 positions agree with TRBD2. The CDR3 is 19 residues long. Germline V gives CDR1 SGHTA, CDR2 FQGTGA. V lost 4 bases, J lost 2 bases, and 14 bases stayed unmatched.

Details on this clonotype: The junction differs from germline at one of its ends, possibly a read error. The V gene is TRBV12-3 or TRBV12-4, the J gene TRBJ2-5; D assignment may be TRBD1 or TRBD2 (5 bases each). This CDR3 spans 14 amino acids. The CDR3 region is CASSLGQRKETQSF. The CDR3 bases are TGTGCCAGCAGTTTAGGACAGCGGAAGGAGACCCAGTCCTTC.

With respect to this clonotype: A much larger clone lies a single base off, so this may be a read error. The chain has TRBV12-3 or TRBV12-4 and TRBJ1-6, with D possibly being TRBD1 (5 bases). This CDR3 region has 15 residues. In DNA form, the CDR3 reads TGTGCCAGCAGTTCCCCCAGGGATTATAGTTCACCCCTCCACTTT. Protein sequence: CASSSPRDYSSPLHF.

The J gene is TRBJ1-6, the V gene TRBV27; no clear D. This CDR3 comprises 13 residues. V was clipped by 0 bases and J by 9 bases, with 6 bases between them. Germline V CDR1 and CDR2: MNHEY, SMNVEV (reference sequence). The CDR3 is CASSLSGFSPLHF. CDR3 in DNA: TGTGCCAGCAGTTTATCAGGGTTTTCACCCCTCCACTTT.

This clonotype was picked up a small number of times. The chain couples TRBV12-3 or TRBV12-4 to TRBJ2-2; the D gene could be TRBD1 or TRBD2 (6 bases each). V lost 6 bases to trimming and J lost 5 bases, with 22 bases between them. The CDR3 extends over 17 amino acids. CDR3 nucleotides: TGTGCCAGCAGCGACGAAACAGGGAGGAATCCGACCGGGGAGCTGTTTTTT. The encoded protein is CASSDETGRNPTGELFF.

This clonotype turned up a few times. CDR3 bases: TGCAGTGCTGAGGGGGACAGCCCTGGAAACACCATATATTTT. Its protein is CSAEGDSPGNTIYF. The chain is built from TRBV20-1 and TRBJ1-3; 7 bases map to TRBD1. J lost 2 bases, V lost 5 bases, and 6 bases had no gene match. Germline CDR1 and CDR2: DFQATT and SNEGSKA (reference sequence). The CDR3 is 14 residues long.